The subject of this entry is one TCR beta chain. The antigen is unknown. This sample stems from a study of cytomegalovirus exposure and HLA in healthy donors. Overall study results and limits: CMV serostatus was the only immune exposure information that was available. Earlier analysis yielded a pattern in which most TCR beta V segments were productive about 87% or about 30% of the time. It was reported that TCR beta sequences correctly inferred the HLA-A and HLA-B alleles for most subjects. It was taken for granted in presence/absence analyses that sequencing depth across donors was roughly uniform.

The germline gives CDR1 MNHNS, CDR2 SASEGT. V shed 6 bases and J 8 bases; nucleotides not matched to a gene: 11. The CDR3 totals 15 residues. Amplification used 60 Vbeta primers and 13 Jbeta primers. Generated by immunoSEQ multiplex PCR, the TCRdb table keeps only in-frame clones and is missing some. This table has some 120,000 clones, approximately 80% appearing once. The chain recombines TRBV6-1 with TRBJ2-1; 9 bases fit TRBD1. Sequencing was done on a sample of PBMCs. This clonotype was obtained from a man aged 45 to 65 in good health and CMV-seronegative. This CDR3 reads CASRLGQGGRDEQFF. Here the CDR3 DNA reads TGTGCCAGCAGGCTGGGACAGGGTGGTCGAGATGAGCAGTTCTTC.